This T cell receptor beta chain was retrieved from a study of T cell changes during pregnancy in multiple sclerosis. The CDR3 consists of 13 residues. Germline V lookup: CDR1 MNHNS, CDR2 SASEGT. In regard to this clone: Relative to the germline gene, one junction end is altered; a read error may explain this.

The method was immunoSEQ multiplex PCR; TCRdb's version includes in-frame clones alone and lacks a portion of them. In the table there are about 100,000 clones, approximately 90% of which are singletons. The chain combines TRBV6-1 with TRBJ2-7; perhaps TRBD1 as D (6 bases). The TCR comes from a female donor with multiple sclerosis, enrolled in a pregnancy study. The sequenced sample was peripheral blood, obtained after pregnancy. This CDR3 is CASREGQTYEQYF. In DNA, the CDR3 is TGTGCCAGCAGGGAAGGACAGACCTACGAGCAGTACTTC.